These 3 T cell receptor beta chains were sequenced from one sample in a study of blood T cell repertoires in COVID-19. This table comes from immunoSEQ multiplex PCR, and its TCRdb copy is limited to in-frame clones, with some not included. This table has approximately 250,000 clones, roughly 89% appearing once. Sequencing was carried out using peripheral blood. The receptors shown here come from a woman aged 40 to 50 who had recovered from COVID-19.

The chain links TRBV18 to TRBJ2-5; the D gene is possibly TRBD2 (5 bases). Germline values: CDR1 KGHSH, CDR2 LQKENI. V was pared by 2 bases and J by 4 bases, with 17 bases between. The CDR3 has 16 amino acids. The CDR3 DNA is TGTGCCAGCTCACCAGGAGTAGGGCTTGGGAGAGAGACCCAGTACTTC. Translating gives CASSPGVGLGRETQYF.

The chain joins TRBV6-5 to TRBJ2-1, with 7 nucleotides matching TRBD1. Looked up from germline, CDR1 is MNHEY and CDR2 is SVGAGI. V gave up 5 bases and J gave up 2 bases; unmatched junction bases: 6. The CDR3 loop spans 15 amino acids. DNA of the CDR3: TGTGCCAGCAGTAACCCCGGGACAGCCTACAATGAGCAGTTCTTC. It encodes CASSNPGTAYNEQFF.

CDR3 DNA: TGTGCCATCAGTGGGCCCTCCGCCCGGGAAAGAGAGACTGAAGCTTTCTTT. Its protein product is CAISGPSARERETEAFF. The rearrangement joins TRBV10-3 to TRBJ1-1; the D is unclear. CDR1 and CDR2 from the germline V gene are ENHRY and SYGVKD. The CDR3 runs to 17 residues. V was shortened by 4 bases and J by 5 bases, with 23 bases between the two germline ends.